This T cell receptor beta chain was sequenced in a study of beta chain features in type 1 diabetes. Study-level findings and limits: Whatever favoring of shorter templates PCR might show would apply equally to patients and controls. It was among patients, rather than healthy donors, that naive, central memory and Treg TCRB repertoires appeared more similar.

The sequenced template was cDNA made from the entire isolated RNA. Naive, central memory and regulatory T cell samples produced a mean of approximately 3.6 million reads. Method: immunoSEQ multiplex PCR; TCRdb's copy keeps in-frame clones and lacks some. The sample includes a few hundred thousand clones, 9.5% to 11% seen only once; the top ten take about 0.015%. CDR1 and CDR2 (germline): SQVTM, ANQGSEA. V was trimmed by 3 bases and J by 3 bases, leaving 8 bases between them. The CDR3 is 13 amino acids. To note about this clone: Its antigen is currently unknown.

This TCR was recovered from a woman aged 25 to 39 in good health. This chain connects TRBV29-1 to TRBJ2-2; D call uncertain. Sequenced material: naive CD4+ T cells from blood. CDR3 sequence (DNA): TGCAGCGTTGAGCCTAGGCACACCGGGGAGCTGTTTTTT. Its translation: CSVEPRHTGELFF.